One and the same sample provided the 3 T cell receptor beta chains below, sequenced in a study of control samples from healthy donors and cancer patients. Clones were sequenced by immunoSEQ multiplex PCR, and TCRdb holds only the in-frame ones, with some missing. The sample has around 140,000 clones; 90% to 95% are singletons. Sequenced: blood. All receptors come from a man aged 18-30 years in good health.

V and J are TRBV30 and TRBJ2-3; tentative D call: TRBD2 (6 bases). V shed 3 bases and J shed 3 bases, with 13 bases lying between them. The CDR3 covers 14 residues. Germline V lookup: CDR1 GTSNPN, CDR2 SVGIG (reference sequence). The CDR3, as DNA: TGTGCCTGGAGCGGAGGGCGACTTACAGATACGCAGTATTTT. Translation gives CAWSGGRLTDTQYF.

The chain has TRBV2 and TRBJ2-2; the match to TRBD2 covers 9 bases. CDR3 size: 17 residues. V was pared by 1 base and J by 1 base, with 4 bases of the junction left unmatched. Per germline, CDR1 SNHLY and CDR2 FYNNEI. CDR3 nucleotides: TGTGCCAGCAGTGAAGGAGCGGGGGGAGTGAACACCGGGGAGCTGTTTTTT. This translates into CASSEGAGGVNTGELFF. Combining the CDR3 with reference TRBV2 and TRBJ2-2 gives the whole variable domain EPEVTQTPSHQVTQMGQEVILRCVPISNHLYFYWYRQILGQKVEFLVSFYNNEISEKSEIFDDQFSVERPDGSNFTLKIRSTKLEDSAMYFCASSEGAGGVNTGELFFGEGSRLTVL.

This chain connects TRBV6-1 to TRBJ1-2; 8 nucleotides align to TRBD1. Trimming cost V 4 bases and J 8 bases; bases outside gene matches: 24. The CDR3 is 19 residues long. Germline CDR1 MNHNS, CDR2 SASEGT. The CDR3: CASSVKAITYQGAPRGYTF. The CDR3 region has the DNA TGTGCCAGCAGTGTGAAAGCGATTACCTACCAGGGGGCCCCGAGAGGCTACACCTTC.